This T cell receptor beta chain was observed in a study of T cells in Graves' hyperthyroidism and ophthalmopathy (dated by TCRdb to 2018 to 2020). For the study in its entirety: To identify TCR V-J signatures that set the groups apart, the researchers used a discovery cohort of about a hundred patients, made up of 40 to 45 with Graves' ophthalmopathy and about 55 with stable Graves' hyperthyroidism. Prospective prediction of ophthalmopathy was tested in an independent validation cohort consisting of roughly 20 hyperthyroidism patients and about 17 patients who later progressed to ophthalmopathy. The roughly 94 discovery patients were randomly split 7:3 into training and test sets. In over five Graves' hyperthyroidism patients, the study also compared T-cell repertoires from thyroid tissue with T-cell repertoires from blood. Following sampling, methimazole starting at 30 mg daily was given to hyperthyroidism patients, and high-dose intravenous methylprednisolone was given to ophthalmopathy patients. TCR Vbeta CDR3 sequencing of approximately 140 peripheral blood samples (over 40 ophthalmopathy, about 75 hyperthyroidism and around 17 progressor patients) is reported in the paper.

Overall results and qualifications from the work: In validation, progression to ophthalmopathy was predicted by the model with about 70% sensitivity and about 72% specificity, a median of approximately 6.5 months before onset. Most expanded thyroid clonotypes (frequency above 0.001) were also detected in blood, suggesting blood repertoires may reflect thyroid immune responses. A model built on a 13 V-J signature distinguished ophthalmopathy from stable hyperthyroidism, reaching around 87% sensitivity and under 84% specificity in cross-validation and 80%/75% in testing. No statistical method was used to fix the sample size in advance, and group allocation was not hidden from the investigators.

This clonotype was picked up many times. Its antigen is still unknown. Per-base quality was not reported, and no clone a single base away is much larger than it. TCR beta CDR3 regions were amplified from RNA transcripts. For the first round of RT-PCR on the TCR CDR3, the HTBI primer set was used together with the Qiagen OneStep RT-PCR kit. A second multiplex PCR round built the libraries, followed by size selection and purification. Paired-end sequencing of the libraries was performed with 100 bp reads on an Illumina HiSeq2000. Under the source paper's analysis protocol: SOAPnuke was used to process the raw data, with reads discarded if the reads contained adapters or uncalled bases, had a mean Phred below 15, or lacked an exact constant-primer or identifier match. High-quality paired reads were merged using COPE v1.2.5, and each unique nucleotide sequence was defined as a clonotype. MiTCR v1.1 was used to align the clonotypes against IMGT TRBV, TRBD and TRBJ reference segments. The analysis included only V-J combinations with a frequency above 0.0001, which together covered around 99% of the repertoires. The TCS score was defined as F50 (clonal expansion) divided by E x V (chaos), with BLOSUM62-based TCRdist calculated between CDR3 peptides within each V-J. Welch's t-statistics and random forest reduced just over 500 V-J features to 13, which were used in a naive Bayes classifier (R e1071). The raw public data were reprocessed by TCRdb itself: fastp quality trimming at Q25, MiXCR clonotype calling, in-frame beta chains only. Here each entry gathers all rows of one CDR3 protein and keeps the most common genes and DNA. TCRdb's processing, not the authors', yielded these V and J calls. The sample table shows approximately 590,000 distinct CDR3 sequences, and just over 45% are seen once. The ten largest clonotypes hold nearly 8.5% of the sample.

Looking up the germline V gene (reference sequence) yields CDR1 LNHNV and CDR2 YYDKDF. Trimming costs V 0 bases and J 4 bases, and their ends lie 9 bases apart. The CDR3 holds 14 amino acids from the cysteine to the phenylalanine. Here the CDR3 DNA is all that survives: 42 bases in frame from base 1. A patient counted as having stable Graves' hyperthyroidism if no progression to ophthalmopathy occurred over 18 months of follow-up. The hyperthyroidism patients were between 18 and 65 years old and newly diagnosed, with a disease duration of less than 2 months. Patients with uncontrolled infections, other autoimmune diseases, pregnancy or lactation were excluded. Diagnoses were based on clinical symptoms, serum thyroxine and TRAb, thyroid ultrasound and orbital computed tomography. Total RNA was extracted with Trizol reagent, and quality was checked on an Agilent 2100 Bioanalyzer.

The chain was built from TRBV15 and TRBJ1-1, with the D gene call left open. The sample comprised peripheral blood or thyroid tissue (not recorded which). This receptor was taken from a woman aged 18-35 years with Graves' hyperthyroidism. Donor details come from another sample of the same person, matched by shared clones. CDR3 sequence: CATSRDLSLTEAFF. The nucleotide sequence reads TGTGCCACCAGCAGAGATCTGTCCCTCACTGAAGCTTTCTTT.